The 13 T cell receptor beta chains presented below share a single source sample, sequenced in a study of PD-L1 blockade in urothelial cancer. Generated by immunoSEQ multiplex PCR, the TCRdb table keeps only in-frame clones and is missing some. The sample yields 30,000 or so clones, 75% to 85% seen once. The sample here was PBMCs, taken around atezolizumab (anti-PD-L1) treatment. All receptors derive from a man aged 55 to 70 with urothelial cancer.

The chain recombines TRBV7-2 with TRBJ2-1, with 11 nucleotides matching TRBD1. CDR3 length: 14 residues. V shed 4 bases and J 9 bases; nucleotides not matched to a gene: 5. Germline V CDR1 and CDR2: SGHTA, FQGNSA. This chain's CDR3 is CASSSDRGRGEQFF. The CDR3 bases are TGTGCCAGCAGCTCGGACAGGGGGCGAGGTGAGCAGTTCTTC.

The J gene is TRBJ2-5, the V gene TRBV7-2; D gene uncertain. Deletions cut 5 bases from V and 2 bases from J, with 9 bases between. CDR1 is SGHTA, CDR2 FQGNSA, per germline. This CDR3 is 13 amino acids long. The CDR3 DNA reads TGTGCCAGCAGCCCCTCAGGACAAGAGACCCAGTACTTC. Encoded protein: CASSPSGQETQYF.

The gene calls are TRBV6-1 and TRBJ2-3; 7 bases agree with TRBD2. Trimming cost V 2 bases and J 1 base; bases outside gene matches: 3. CDR3 size: 15 residues. Germline CDR1 is MNHNS and CDR2 is SASEGT. In DNA, the CDR3 is TGTGCCAGCAGTGAACTCCGGGGGGGCACAGATACGCAGTATTTT. It is translated as CASSELRGGTDTQYF.

This clone appeared a few times. This chain uses TRBV28 with TRBJ2-7, with D unresolved. The V gene lost 8 bases and the J gene lost 7 bases, with 9 bases spanning the gap. CDR1 MDHEN and CDR2 SYDVKM come from the germline V gene. This CDR3 region has 10 residues. The CDR3 is CASGRGEQYF. Written as DNA, the CDR3 is TGTGCCAGCGGGCGTGGGGAGCAGTACTTC.

The V gene is TRBV6-1, the J gene TRBJ2-2; D gene uncertain. V was shortened by 3 bases and J by 7 bases, with 6 bases between the two germline ends. Per germline, CDR1 MNHNS and CDR2 SASEGT. The CDR3 is 12 residues long. The CDR3 coding sequence is TGTGCCAGCAGTGAGTCACTCGGGGAGCTGTTTTTT. Translating gives CASSESLGELFF.

This clone was seen only a few times. This chain links TRBV19 with TRBJ1-1; no definite D call. This CDR3 region has 14 residues. Trimming took off 8 bases at V and 4 bases at J, with 17 bases between the two ends. CDR1 LNHDA and CDR2 SQIVND come from the germline V gene (reference sequence). For the CDR3, the DNA is TGTGCCAGTTCACTCGGGGTCGGACGCACTGAAGCTTTCTTT. It encodes CASSLGVGRTEAFF.

Comment on this clone: One end of the junction fails to match germline, which may point to a read error. The genes are TRBV6-1 and TRBJ2-1; perhaps TRBD2 as D (5 bases). In germline, CDR1 is MNHNS, CDR2 SASEGT. The CDR3 totals 16 residues. CDR3 sequence reads: CASRDRERNPNVEQFF. CDR3 sequence (DNA): TGTGCCAGCCGTGACCGTGAGCGGAACCCGAATGTGGAGCAGTTCTTC.

The chain employs TRBV11-2 and TRBJ1-5, with 10 bases lining up with TRBD1. V lost 4 bases, J lost 6 bases, and 3 bases stayed unmatched. This CDR3 has 14 residues. Germline V lookup: CDR1 SGHAT, CDR2 FQNNGV. CDR3 DNA: TGTGCCAGCAGCTCCCGACAGGGGGCTCAGCCCCAGCATTTT. Protein product: CASSSRQGAQPQHF.

V gene TRBV2 combines with J gene TRBJ1-6; 10 bases fit TRBD1. CDR1 and CDR2 from the germline V gene are SNHLY and FYNNEI. Trimming at V came to 8 bases and at J to 0 bases, leaving 10 bases not matched to a gene. This CDR3 comprises 18 residues. This CDR3 is CASGGDRGLVSYNSPLHF. The CDR3 DNA is TGTGCCAGCGGAGGGGACAGGGGCCTTGTCTCCTATAATTCACCCCTCCACTTT.

The chain links TRBV29-1 to TRBJ1-2; 7 bases agree with TRBD1. J gave up 8 bases and V 6 bases, and 12 bases lay outside the gene matches. Per germline, CDR1 SQVTM and CDR2 ANQGSEA. The CDR3 is made up of 13 amino acids. The CDR3 coding sequence is TGCAGCGTGGAGAACAGGGGCGCGGGGGGCTACACCTTC. As protein: CSVENRGAGGYTF.

The chain has TRBV7-3 and TRBJ1-1; D is possibly TRBD1 (5 bases). V was shortened by 2 bases and J by 5 bases, with 12 bases between the two germline ends. CDR3 length: 14 amino acids. The germline V gene encodes CDR1 SGHTA and CDR2 FQGTGA. Here the CDR3 DNA reads TGTGCCAGCAGCTTAGGGGGGGGATATACTGAAGCTTTCTTT. Residues: CASSLGGGYTEAFF.

The genes are TRBV30 and TRBJ1-2; TRBD1 is a possible D gene (5 bases). V lost 1 base and J lost 4, with 7 bases in between. Germline lookup yields CDR1 GTSNPN and CDR2 SVGIG (reference sequence). This CDR3 has 12 amino acids. The CDR3 loop reads CAWSDGGYGYTF. CDR3 coding DNA: TGTGCCTGGAGTGACGGGGGCTATGGCTACACCTTC.

V and J are TRBV5-1 and TRBJ1-2; maybe TRBD1 (6 bases). CDR3 length: 15 amino acids. The germline gives CDR1 SGHRS, CDR2 YFSETQ. With 4 bases removed from V and 0 bases from J, the gap between germline ends came to 13 bases. The CDR3 DNA is TGCGCCAGCAGCCCCCGGACAGTAACTAACTATGGCTACACCTTC. Translation: CASSPRTVTNYGYTF.